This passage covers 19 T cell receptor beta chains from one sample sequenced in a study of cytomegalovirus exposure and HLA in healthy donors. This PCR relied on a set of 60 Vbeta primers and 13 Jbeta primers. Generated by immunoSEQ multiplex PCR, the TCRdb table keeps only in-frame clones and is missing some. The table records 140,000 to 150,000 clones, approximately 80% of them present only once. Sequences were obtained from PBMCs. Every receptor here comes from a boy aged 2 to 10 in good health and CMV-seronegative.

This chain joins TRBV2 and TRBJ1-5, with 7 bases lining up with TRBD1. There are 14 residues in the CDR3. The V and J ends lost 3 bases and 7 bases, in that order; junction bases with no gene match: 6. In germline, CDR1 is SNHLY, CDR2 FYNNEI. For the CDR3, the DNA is TGTGCCAGCAGTGAGGGGACAGTCCGACAGCCCCAGCATTTT. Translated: CASSEGTVRQPQHF.

For the CDR3, the DNA is TGTGCCAGCAGCTTGGTACAGGGGATGAACACTGAAGCTTTCTTT. Translation gives CASSLVQGMNTEAFF. The V and J genes are TRBV5-5 and TRBJ1-1; 7 bases fit TRBD1. CDR3 length: 15 amino acids. Germline V gives CDR1 SGHKS, CDR2 YYEKEE (reference sequence). Losses at the gene ends were 0 bases for V and 0 bases for J; bases not matched to a gene: 2.

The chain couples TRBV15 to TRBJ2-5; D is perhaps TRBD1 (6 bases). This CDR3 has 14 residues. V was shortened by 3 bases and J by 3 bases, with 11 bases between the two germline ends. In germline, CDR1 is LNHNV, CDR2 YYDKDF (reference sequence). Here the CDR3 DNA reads TGTGCCACCAGCAGCACAGGGCCGAAAGAGACCCAGTACTTC. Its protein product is CATSSTGPKETQYF.

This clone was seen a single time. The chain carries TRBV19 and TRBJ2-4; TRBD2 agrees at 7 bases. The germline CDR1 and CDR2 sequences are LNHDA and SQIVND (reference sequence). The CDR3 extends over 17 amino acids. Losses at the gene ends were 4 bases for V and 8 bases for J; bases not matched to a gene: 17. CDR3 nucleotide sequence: TGTGCCAGTAGTAGTAGCGGGTCCAGCGGACCCGTATACATTCAGTACTTC. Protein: CASSSSGSSGPVYIQYF.

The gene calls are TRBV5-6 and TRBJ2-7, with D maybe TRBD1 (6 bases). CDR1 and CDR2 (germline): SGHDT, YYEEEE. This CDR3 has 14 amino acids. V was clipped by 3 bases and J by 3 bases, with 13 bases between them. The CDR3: CASSSPPGDYEQYF. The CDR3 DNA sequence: TGTGCCAGCAGCTCGCCCCCAGGGGACTACGAGCAGTACTTC. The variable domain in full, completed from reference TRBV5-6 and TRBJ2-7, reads DAGVTQSPTHLIKTRGQQVTLRCSPKSGHDTVSWYQQALGQGPQFIFQYYEEEERQRGNFPDRFSGHQFPNYSSELNVNALLLGDSALYLCASSSPPGDYEQYFGPGTRLTVT.

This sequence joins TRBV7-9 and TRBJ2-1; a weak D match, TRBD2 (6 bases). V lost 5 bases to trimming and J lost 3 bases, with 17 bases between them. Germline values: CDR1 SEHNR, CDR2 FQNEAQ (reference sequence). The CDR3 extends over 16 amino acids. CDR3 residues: CASSPSHFGSYNEQFF. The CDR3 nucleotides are TGTGCCAGCAGCCCGAGCCACTTCGGGAGCTACAATGAGCAGTTCTTC. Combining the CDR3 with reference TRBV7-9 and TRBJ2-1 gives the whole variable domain DTGVSQNPRHKITKRGQNVTFRCDPISEHNRLYWYRQTLGQGPEFLTYFQNEAQLEKSRLLSDRFSAERPKGSFSTLEIQRTEQGDSAMYLCASSPSHFGSYNEQFFGPGTRLTVL.

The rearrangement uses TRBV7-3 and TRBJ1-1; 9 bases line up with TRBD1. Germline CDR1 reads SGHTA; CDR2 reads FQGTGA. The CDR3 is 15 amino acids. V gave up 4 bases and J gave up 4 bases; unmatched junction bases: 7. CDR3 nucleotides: TGTGCCAGCAGCTCAACAGGGGGCGATGTCACTGAAGCTTTCTTT. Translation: CASSSTGGDVTEAFF.

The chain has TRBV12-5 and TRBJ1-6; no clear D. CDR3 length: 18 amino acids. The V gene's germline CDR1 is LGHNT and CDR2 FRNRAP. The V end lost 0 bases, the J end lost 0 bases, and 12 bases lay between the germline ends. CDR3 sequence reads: CASGLVQQTSSYNSPLHF. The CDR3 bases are TGTGCTAGTGGTTTGGTACAACAGACAAGCTCCTATAATTCACCCCTCCACTTT.

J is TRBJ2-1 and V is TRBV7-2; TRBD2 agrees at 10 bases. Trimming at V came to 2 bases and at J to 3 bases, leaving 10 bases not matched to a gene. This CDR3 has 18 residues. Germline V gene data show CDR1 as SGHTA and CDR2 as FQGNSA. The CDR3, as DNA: TGTGCCAGCAGCTTACTAGCGGGAGTGTTCGGGCGCTACAATGAGCAGTTCTTC. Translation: CASSLLAGVFGRYNEQFF.

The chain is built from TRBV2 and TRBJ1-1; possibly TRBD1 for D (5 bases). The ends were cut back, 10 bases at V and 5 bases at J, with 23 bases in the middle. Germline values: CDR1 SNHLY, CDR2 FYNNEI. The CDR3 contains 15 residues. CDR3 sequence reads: CATNHRVLGGTEAFF. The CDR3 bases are TGTGCCACCAACCATCGGGTCCTCGGGGGGACTGAAGCTTTCTTT. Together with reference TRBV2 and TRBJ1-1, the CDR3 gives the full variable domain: EPEVTQTPSHQVTQMGQEVILRCVPISNHLYFYWYRQILGQKVEFLVSFYNNEISEKSEIFDDQFSVERPDGSNFTLKIRSTKLEDSAMYFCATNHRVLGGTEAFFGQGTRLTVV.

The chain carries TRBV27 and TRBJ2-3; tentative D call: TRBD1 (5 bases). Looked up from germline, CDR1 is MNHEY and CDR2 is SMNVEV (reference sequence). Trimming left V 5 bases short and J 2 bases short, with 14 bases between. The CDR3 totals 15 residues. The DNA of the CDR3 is TGTGCCAGCAGTAAGGGGCTGGGCCCCACAGATACGCAGTATTTT. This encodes CASSKGLGPTDTQYF.

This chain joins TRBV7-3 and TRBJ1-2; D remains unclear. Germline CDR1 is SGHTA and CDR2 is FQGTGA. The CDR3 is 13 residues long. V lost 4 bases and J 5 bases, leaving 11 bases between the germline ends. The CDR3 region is CASSSPTSYGYTF. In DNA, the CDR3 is TGTGCCAGCAGCTCTCCGACTTCGTATGGCTACACCTTC.

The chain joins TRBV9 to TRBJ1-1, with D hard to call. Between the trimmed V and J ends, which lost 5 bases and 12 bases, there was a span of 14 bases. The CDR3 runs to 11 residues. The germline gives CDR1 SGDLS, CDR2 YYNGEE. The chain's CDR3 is CASRDNGRTFF. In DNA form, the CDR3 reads TGTGCCAGCAGAGACAATGGTAGGACTTTCTTT.

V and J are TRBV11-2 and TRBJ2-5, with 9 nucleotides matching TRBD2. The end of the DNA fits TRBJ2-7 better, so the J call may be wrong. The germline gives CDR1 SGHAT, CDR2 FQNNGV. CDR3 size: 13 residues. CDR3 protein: CASSPAGGYEQYF. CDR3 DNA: TGTGCCAGCAGCCCAGCGGGGGGCTACGAGCAGTACTTC.

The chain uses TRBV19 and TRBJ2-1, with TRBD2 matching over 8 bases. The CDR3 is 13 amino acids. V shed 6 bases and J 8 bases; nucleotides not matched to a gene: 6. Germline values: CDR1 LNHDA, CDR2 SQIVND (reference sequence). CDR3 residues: CASRKRERDEQFF. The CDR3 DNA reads TGTGCCAGTAGAAAGCGGGAGCGGGATGAGCAGTTCTTC.

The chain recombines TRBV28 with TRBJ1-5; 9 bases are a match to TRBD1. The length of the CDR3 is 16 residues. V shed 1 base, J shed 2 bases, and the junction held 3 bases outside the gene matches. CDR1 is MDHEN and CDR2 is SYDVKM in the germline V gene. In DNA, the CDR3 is TGTGCCAGCAGTTTATACAGGGGGCCGGGCAATCAGCCCCAGCATTTT. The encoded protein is CASSLYRGPGNQPQHF.

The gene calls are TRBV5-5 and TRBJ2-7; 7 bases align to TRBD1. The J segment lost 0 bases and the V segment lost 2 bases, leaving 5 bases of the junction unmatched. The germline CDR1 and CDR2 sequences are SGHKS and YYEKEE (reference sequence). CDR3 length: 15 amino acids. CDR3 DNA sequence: TGTGCCAGCAGCTTACAGGGGACGAGCTCCTACGAGCAGTACTTC. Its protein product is CASSLQGTSSYEQYF.

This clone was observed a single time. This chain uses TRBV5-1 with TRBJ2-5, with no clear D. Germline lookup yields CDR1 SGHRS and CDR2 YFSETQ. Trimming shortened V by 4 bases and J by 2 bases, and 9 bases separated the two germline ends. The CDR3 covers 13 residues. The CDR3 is CASSPSAQETQYF. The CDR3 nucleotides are TGCGCCAGCAGCCCCAGCGCTCAAGAGACCCAGTACTTC.

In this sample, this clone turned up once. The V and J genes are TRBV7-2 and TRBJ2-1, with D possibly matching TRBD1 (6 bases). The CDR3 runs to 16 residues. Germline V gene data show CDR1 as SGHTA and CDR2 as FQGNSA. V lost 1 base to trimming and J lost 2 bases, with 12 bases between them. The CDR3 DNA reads TGTGCCAGCAGCTTAGTAGGGGGTTTGCCCTACAATGAGCAGTTCTTC. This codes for CASSLVGGLPYNEQFF.